Below, 10 T cell receptor beta chains from the same sample are listed, as sequenced in a study of blood T cell repertoires in COVID-19. Repertoires were generated with immunoSEQ multiplex PCR, while TCRdb's copy carries only in-frame clones and drops some. The sample shows 350,000 to 450,000 clones, 70% to 90% of them seen only once. Sequences were obtained from PBMCs or T cells enriched from blood (not recorded which). These receptors originate from a woman aged 18 to 35 who had been exposed to COVID-19.

The V and J genes are TRBV19 and TRBJ2-1; D possibly corresponds to TRBD1 (6 bases). In germline, CDR1 is LNHDA, CDR2 SQIVND (reference sequence). The V end lost 0 bases, the J end lost 8 bases, and 14 bases lay between the germline ends. The CDR3 extends over 15 amino acids. The CDR3 bases are TGTGCCAGTAGTATAGATCTATGGGGGCTGGATGAGCAGTTCTTC. Encoded protein: CASSIDLWGLDEQFF.

A single count supports this clone. The rearrangement links TRBV18 to TRBJ1-3; perhaps TRBD1 as D (6 bases). Germline CDR1 and CDR2: KGHSH and LQKENI. V lost 0 bases to trimming and J lost 0 bases, with 15 bases between them. The CDR3 runs 18 residues. CDR3 amino acids: CASSPPRAQGTSGNTIYF. In DNA form, the CDR3 reads TGTGCCAGCTCACCACCCAGGGCTCAGGGGACCTCTGGAAACACCATATATTTT. Combining the CDR3 with reference TRBV18 and TRBJ1-3 gives the whole variable domain NAGVMQNPRHLVRRRGQEARLRCSPMKGHSHVYWYRQLPEEGLKFMVYLQKENIIDESGMPKERFSAEFPKEGPSILRIQQVVRGDSAAYFCASSPPRAQGTSGNTIYFGEGSWLTVV.

This chain connects TRBV27 to TRBJ2-7; 7 bases agree with TRBD2. In germline, CDR1 is MNHEY, CDR2 SMNVEV (reference sequence). Trimming cost V 2 bases and J 0 bases; bases outside gene matches: 10. The CDR3 covers 17 residues. The CDR3 bases are TGTGCCAGCAGTTTAGATCTCCTAGCGGCCAGCTCCTACGAGCAGTACTTC. Its protein product is CASSLDLLAASSYEQYF.

CDR3 sequence: CASSLVLGRGGGDTQYF. Written as DNA, the CDR3 is TGTGCCAGCAGCTTAGTTTTAGGGCGGGGGGGCGGAGATACGCAGTATTTT. The chain couples TRBV7-8 to TRBJ2-3, with 9 bases aligning to TRBD2. V shed 1 base, J shed 5 bases, and the junction held 10 bases outside the gene matches. CDR3 length: 17 residues. The germline CDR1 and CDR2 sequences are SGHVS and FQNEAQ. The full variable domain, completed using reference TRBV7-8 and TRBJ2-3, is GAGVSQSPRYKVAKRGQDVALRCDPISGHVSLFWYQQALGQGPEFLTYFQNEAQLDKSGLPSDRFFAERPEGSVSTLKIQRTQQEDSAVYLCASSLVLGRGGGDTQYFGPGTRLTVL.

CDR3 sequence: CASSPGGAGELFF. The CDR3 DNA reads TGTGCCAGCAGCCCCGGGGGGGCCGGGGAGCTGTTTTTT. The chain is built from TRBV5-4 and TRBJ2-2; the match to TRBD2 covers 8 bases. Germline CDR1 reads SGHNT; CDR2 reads YYREEE (reference sequence). CDR3 length equals 13 residues. With V trimmed by 4 bases and J by 6 bases, 2 bases remained unmatched.

J is TRBJ2-7 and V is TRBV27; 11 nucleotides match TRBD2. The CDR3 spans 14 residues. V was clipped by 8 bases and J by 4 bases; unmatched bases: 7. CDR1 is MNHEY, CDR2 SMNVEV, per germline (reference sequence). For the CDR3, the DNA is TGTGCCAGCGGGTTAGCGGGAGGGGGGTACGAGCAGTACTTC. Amino acids: CASGLAGGGYEQYF.

The rearrangement joins TRBV3-1 (or the pseudogene TRBV3-2) to TRBJ2-1; 10 bases fit TRBD2. Germline V gives CDR1 LGHDT, CDR2 YNNKEL (reference sequence). With V trimmed by 1 base and J by 2 bases, 11 bases remained unmatched. This CDR3 is built from 19 residues. The CDR3 nucleotides read TGTGCCAGCAGCCAAGTCGGGCTAGCGGGGGAATATACCTACAATGAGCAGTTCTTC. It translates to CASSQVGLAGEYTYNEQFF.

The rearrangement links TRBV7-2 to TRBJ1-2; D unclear. The CDR3 totals 12 residues. Trimming stripped 8 bases from V and 4 bases from J, with 11 bases between. The germline gives CDR1 SGHTA, CDR2 FQGNSA. This CDR3 reads CASVYAGYGYTF. The CDR3 coding sequence is TGTGCCAGCGTCTACGCGGGCTATGGCTACACCTTC.

The chain couples TRBV28 to TRBJ1-4, with 8 bases fitting TRBD1. V shed 2 bases and J 5 bases; nucleotides not matched to a gene: 4. Germline values: CDR1 MDHEN, CDR2 SYDVKM. CDR3 size: 15 residues. The chain's CDR3 is CASSLIYRGNEKLFF. CDR3 DNA: TGTGCCAGCAGTTTAATATACAGGGGGAATGAAAAACTGTTTTTT. The full variable domain, with the rest looked up from reference TRBV28 and TRBJ1-4, is DVKVTQSSRYLVKRTGEKVFLECVQDMDHENMFWYRQDPGLGLRLIYFSYDVKMKEKGDIPEGYSVSREKKERFSLILESASTNQTSMYLCASSLIYRGNEKLFFGSGTQLSVL.

This rearrangement joins TRBV28 to TRBJ2-7, with D possibly TRBD2 on 7 matching bases. The V end lost 7 bases, the J end lost 2 bases, and 18 bases lay between the germline ends. The length of the CDR3 is 15 residues. The germline V gene has CDR1 MDHEN and CDR2 SYDVKM. The CDR3 region has the DNA TGTGCCAGCACCCCCATTGGGGGGGGGCCCTACGAGCAGTACTTC. Translation: CASTPIGGGPYEQYF.